One and the same sample provided the 13 T cell receptor beta chains below, sequenced in a study of control samples from healthy donors and cancer patients. Clones were sequenced by immunoSEQ multiplex PCR, and TCRdb holds only the in-frame ones, with some missing. The sample has some 14,000 clones; 75% to 85% are singletons. What was sequenced was formalin-fixed, paraffin-embedded tissue. These receptor sequences come from a male donor with melanoma.

The gene calls are TRBV15 and TRBJ2-1, with TRBD1 matching 9 bases. The CDR3 covers 12 residues. Germline V CDR1 and CDR2: LNHNV, YYDKDF (reference sequence). V lost 11 bases and J lost 9; bases outside the gene matches: 8. As DNA, the CDR3 is TGTGCCGCCGACAGGGGGAATGGTGAGCAGTTCTTC. This codes for CAADRGNGEQFF.

The V and J genes are TRBV5-6 and TRBJ2-5; 12 bases are a match to TRBD1. Trimming at V came to 1 base and at J to 7 bases, leaving 11 bases not matched to a gene. The CDR3 extends over 17 amino acids. Germline CDR1 and CDR2: SGHDT and YYEEEE. The CDR3 region is CASSLPGQGALWLTQYF. DNA of the CDR3: TGTGCCAGCAGCTTGCCGGGACAGGGGGCGCTTTGGCTGACCCAGTACTTC.

The table lists this clone with a few counts. This rearrangement joins TRBV7-2 to TRBJ2-7, with TRBD1 matching over 7 bases. Trimming at V came to 5 bases and at J to 3 bases, leaving 10 bases not matched to a gene. Per germline, CDR1 SGHTA and CDR2 FQGNSA. The CDR3 is 15 residues long. In DNA, the CDR3 is TGTGCCAGCAGCCTCGGTTCGGGACAGTTCTACGAGCAGTACTTC. Its protein is CASSLGSGQFYEQYF.

The gene calls are TRBV5-4 and TRBJ2-1; D possibly corresponds to TRBD1 (7 bases). Trimming shortened V by 4 bases and J by 9 bases, and 14 bases separated the two germline ends. Germline lookup yields CDR1 SGHNT and CDR2 YYREEE (reference sequence). The CDR3 covers 13 residues. This CDR3 is CASSLGGGSEQFF. As DNA, the CDR3 is TGTGCCAGCAGCCTAGGAGGGGGCAGTGAGCAGTTCTTC.

This clone appeared once. One end of the junction fails to match germline, which may point to a read error. CDR3 in amino acids: CASSLGFWREGGF. CDR3 sequence (DNA): TGTGCCAGCAGTTTAGGGTTTTGGAGGGAAGGAGGCTTT. The chain carries TRBV12-3 or TRBV12-4 and TRBJ1-1; D gene unclear. This CDR3 is 13 amino acids long.

The chain uses TRBV5-4 and TRBJ2-1; possibly TRBD1 or TRBD2 for D (5 bases each). Germline loops: CDR1 SGHNT, CDR2 YYREEE (reference sequence). V was clipped by 9 bases and J by 8 bases, with 12 bases between them. CDR3 length: 11 residues. Here the CDR3 reads CATFRGDEQFF. DNA for the CDR3: TGTGCCACTTTTCGAGGGGATGAGCAGTTCTTC.

The V call is TRBV7-8, the J call TRBJ1-1, with TRBD1 identical over 9 bases. The germline CDR1 and CDR2 sequences are SGHVS and FQNEAQ. The CDR3 runs to 14 residues. The V and J ends lost 7 bases and 2 bases, in that order; junction bases with no gene match: 5. This chain's CDR3 is CASNPTGGNTEAFF. CDR3 in DNA: TGTGCCAGCAACCCGACAGGGGGAAACACTGAAGCTTTCTTT.

The gene calls are TRBV3-1 (or the pseudogene TRBV3-2) and TRBJ1-2; 9 bases match TRBD1. V shed 0 bases and J 8 bases; nucleotides not matched to a gene: 7. The CDR3 runs 15 residues. The germline CDR1 and CDR2 sequences are LGHDT and YNNKEL (reference sequence). CDR3 DNA: TGTGCCAGCAGCCAAGATCTGAGGACAGGGGAGGGCTACACCTTC. This sequence encodes CASSQDLRTGEGYTF.

Only one count was recorded for this clone. The V gene is TRBV7-3, the J gene TRBJ2-3, with 13 positions matching TRBD2. The CDR3 runs to 16 residues. V dropped 5 bases and J dropped 4; count of bases not matched to a gene: 6. The germline gives CDR1 SGHTA, CDR2 FQGTGA. CDR3 DNA: TGTGCCAGCAGCCTTACTAGCGGGGGGGCCCCAGATACGCAGTATTTT. The encoded protein is CASSLTSGGAPDTQYF.

The J gene is TRBJ2-5, the V gene TRBV9; D possibly matches TRBD1 or TRBD2 (5 bases each). From germline, CDR1 is SGDLS and CDR2 YYNGEE. V shed 1 base and J shed 9 bases, with 13 bases lying between them. The CDR3 has 13 residues. CDR3 sequence (DNA): TGTGCCAGCAGCGTACGGACTGAAGGGGCCCAGTACTTC. Amino acid sequence: CASSVRTEGAQYF.

The rearrangement uses TRBV10-3 and TRBJ1-4; 8 bases are shared with TRBD1. The CDR3 totals 14 residues. V shed 2 bases and J 8 bases; nucleotides not matched to a gene: 4. The germline V gene has CDR1 ENHRY and CDR2 SYGVKD. CDR3 DNA sequence: TGTGCCATCAGTGAGACAGGGGGACAAGAAAAACTGTTTTTT. Its protein product is CAISETGGQEKLFF.

With respect to this clone: A much larger clone sits a single nucleotide away, making a read error possible. The same CDR3 also results from other DNA sequences found in this sample. The rearrangement links TRBV5-1 to TRBJ2-7; 9 bases are shared with TRBD2. The CDR3 consists of 17 residues. Germline values: CDR1 SGHRS, CDR2 YFSETQ. The CDR3 DNA is TGCGCCAGCAGTTTGGTCAAGGGAGCGGGGGGTATCGACGAGCAGTACTTC. It encodes CASSLVKGAGGIDEQYF.

The V call is TRBV30, the J call TRBJ1-4; D is ambiguous. Germline V CDR1 and CDR2: GTSNPN, SVGIG (reference sequence). Trimming left V 0 bases short and J 4 bases short, with 6 bases between. CDR3 length: 13 residues. CDR3 amino acids: CAWSVSVNEKLFF. CDR3 bases: TGTGCCTGGAGTGTATCTGTTAATGAAAAACTGTTTTTT.